This T cell receptor beta chain came from a study of response to subunit inactivated influenza vaccine. Via MiXCR, TCRdb re-called the RT-PCR reads, giving one row per CDR3 protein. The sample includes 600,000 to 850,000 distinct CDR3 sequences, 14% seen only once; the top ten take less than 9%. This clonotype has a handful of counts. The antigen is unknown. Trimming at V came to 5 bases and at J to 7 bases, leaving 8 bases not matched to a gene. CDR1 is SEHNR and CDR2 is FQNEAQ in the germline V gene (reference sequence). The CDR3 has 13 amino acids. Study results and caveats: The authors offered the suggestion that each seasonal influenza vaccination recruits few new T cells.

The sample in question was PBMCs from blood, obtained less than 15 days before vaccination. The receptor was isolated from a man between 50 and 59 years old who received an inactivated influenza vaccine. This chain connects TRBV7-9 to TRBJ2-7; 7 bases map to TRBD1. CDR3 loop: CASSQPTGREQYF. The CDR3 DNA follows: TGTGCCAGCAGCCAACCGACAGGGCGGGAGCAGTACTTC. The full variable domain, completed using reference TRBV7-9 and TRBJ2-7, is DTGVSQNPRHKITKRGQNVTFRCDPISEHNRLYWYRQTLGQGPEFLTYFQNEAQLEKSRLLSDRFSAERPKGSFSTLEIQRTEQGDSAMYLCASSQPTGREQYFGPGTRLTVT.